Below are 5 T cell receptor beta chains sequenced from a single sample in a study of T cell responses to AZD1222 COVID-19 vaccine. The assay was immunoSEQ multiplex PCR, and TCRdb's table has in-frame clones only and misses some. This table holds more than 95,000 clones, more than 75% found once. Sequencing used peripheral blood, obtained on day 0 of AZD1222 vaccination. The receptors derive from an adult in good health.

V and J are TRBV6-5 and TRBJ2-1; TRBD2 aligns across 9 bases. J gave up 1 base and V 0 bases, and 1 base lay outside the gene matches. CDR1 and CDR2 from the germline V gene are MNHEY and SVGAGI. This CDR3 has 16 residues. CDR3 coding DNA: TGTGCCAGCAGTTACTCAGCGGGAGGTTCCTACAATGAGCAGTTCTTC. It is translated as CASSYSAGGSYNEQFF.

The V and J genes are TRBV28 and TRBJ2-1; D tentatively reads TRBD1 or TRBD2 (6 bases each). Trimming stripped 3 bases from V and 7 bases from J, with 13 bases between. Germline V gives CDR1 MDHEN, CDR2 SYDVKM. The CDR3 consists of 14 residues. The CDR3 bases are TGTGCCAGCAGTTTGTCGGGGGCACGGAATGAGCAGTTCTTC. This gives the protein CASSLSGARNEQFF.

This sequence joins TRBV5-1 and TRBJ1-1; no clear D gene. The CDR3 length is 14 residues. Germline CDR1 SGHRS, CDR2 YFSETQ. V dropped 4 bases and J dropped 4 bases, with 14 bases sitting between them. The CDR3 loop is CASSLRHESTEAFF. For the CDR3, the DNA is TGCGCCAGCAGCCTAAGACACGAATCCACTGAAGCTTTCTTT.

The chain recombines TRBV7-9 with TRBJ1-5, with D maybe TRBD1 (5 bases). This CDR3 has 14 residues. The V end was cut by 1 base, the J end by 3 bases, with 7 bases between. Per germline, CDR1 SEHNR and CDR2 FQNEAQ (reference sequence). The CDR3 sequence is CASSLGGINQPQHF. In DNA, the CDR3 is TGTGCCAGCAGCTTAGGGGGCATCAATCAGCCCCAGCATTTT.

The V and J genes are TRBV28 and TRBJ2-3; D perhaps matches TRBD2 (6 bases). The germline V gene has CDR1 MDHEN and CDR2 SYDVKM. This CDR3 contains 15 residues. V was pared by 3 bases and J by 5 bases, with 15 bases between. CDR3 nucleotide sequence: TGTGCCAGCAGTTTTGCACACCCGCGGGGAGATACGCAGTATTTT. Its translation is CASSFAHPRGDTQYF.